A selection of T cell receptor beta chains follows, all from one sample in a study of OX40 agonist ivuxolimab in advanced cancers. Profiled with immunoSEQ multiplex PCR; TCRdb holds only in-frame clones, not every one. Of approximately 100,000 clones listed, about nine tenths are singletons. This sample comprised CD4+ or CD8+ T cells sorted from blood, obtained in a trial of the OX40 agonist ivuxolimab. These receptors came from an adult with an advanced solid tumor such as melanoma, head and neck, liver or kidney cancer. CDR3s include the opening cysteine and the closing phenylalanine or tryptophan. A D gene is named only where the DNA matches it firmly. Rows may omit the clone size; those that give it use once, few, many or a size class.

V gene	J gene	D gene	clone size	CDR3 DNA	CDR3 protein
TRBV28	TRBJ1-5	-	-	TGTGCCAGCATCCAGGGGACTAGCAATCAGCCCCAGCATTTT	CASIQGTSNQPQHF
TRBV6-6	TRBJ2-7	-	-	TGTGCCAGCGACCCCGGCCACCCCGGCGAGCAGTACTTC	CASDPGHPGEQYF
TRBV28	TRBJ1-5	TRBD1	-	TGTGCCAGCAGTTTATCGCAGGGGGCATTGGGCAATCAGCCCCAGCATTTT	CASSLSQGALGNQPQHF
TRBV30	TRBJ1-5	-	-	TGTGCCTGGAGTGATGGCGGTCAGCCCCAGCATTTT	CAWSDGGQPQHF
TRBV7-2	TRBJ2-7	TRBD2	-	TGTGCCAGCAGCCCTTACATGACTAGCGGGGTCCTCTACGAGCAGTACTTC	CASSPYMTSGVLYEQYF
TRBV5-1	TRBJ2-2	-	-	TGCGCCAGCAGCTCCAACACAGGGACCGGGGAGCTGTTTTTT	CASSSNTGTGELFF
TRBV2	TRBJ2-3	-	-	TGTGCCAGCAGTGACGACGGGAGCACAGATACGCAGTATTTT	CASSDDGSTDTQYF
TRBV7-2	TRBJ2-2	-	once	TGTGCCAGCAGCTTGAGGACCGGGGAGCTGTTTTTT	CASSLRTGELFF
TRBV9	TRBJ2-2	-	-	TGTGCCAGCAGCGTAGCTGCGACCGTTACCGGGGAGCTGTTTTTT	CASSVAATVTGELFF
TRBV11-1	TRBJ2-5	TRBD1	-	TGTGCCAGCAGCCCGACAGGGGAGTTGGAGACCCAGTACTTC	CASSPTGELETQYF
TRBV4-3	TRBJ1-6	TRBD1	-	TGCGCCAGCAGCCAAGGAGGACAGGGAGATTCACCCCTCCACTTT	CASSQGGQGDSPLHF
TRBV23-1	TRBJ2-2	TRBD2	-	TGCGCCAGCAGTCTCAGCGGGGCAACGAACACCGGGGAGCTGTTTTTT	CASSLSGATNTGELFF
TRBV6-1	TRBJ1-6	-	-	TGTGCCAGCAGCGGACAGCCATATTCACCCCTCCACTTT	CASSGQPYSPLHF